The TCR beta chain under discussion was sequenced for a study of shared clonotypes between healthy human individuals. TCRdb keeps only in-frame clones here, not all; method: immunoSEQ multiplex PCR. The table includes approximately 740,000 clones, around 74% detected once. The CD4+ fraction was divided into a CD45RA+ naive subset and a CD45RA-negative memory subset. The clonotype comes from a woman aged 25-40 years in good health. The material sequenced was memory CD4+ T cells sorted from blood. The sample's subset: CD45RA-negative fraction.

In DNA, the CDR3 is TGTGCCAGCAGTGAAAAAAGCCGGGGCACCCGCTCCTACAATGAGCAGTTCTTC. This gives the protein CASSEKSRGTRSYNEQFF. The J gene is TRBJ2-1, the V gene TRBV25-1; D possibly uses TRBD1 or TRBD2 (5 bases each). Germline V CDR1 and CDR2: MGHDK, SYGVNS. This CDR3 comprises 18 residues. Deletions cut 2 bases from V and 0 bases from J, with 17 bases between.